Listed here are 26 T cell receptor beta chains from one sample, sequenced in a study of T cells after yellow fever vaccination. TCRdb analysed the 5' RACE reads with MiXCR anew, one entry per CDR3 protein. The table lists fewer than 400,000 distinct CDR3 sequences, roughly 6.1% of them singletons. The starting material was PBMCs, obtained 5 days after the yellow fever booster vaccination. Receptors were obtained from a man aged 25-40 years who received the YFV17D yellow fever vaccine.

In its sample, this clonotype was seen a few times. The chain combines TRBV25-1 with TRBJ1-6, with D perhaps matching TRBD1 (5 bases). The CDR3 sequence is 16 residues long. Germline V gene sequence: CDR1 MGHDK, CDR2 SYGVNS. The V end was cut by 3 bases, the J end by 8 bases, with 17 bases between. DNA of the CDR3: TGTGCCAGCAGTGACACCGCAGGCCAGGGAGATTCACCCCTCCACTTT. It translates to CASSDTAGQGDSPLHF.

In this sample, this clonotype turned up a few times. The DNA for the CDR3 is TGTGCCTGGAGTGTACTAAGTTACGAGCAGTACTTC. This sequence encodes CAWSVLSYEQYF. The V call is TRBV30, the J call TRBJ2-7; D ambiguous. Trimming shortened V by 0 bases and J by 4 bases, and 7 bases separated the two germline ends. The CDR3 has 12 amino acids. CDR1 and CDR2 (germline): GTSNPN, SVGIG (reference sequence).

This clonotype was detected many times. The genes are TRBV30 and TRBJ1-2, with D unresolved. The V end was cut by 0 bases, the J end by 2 bases, with 10 bases between. CDR1 and CDR2 from the germline V gene are GTSNPN and SVGIG (reference sequence). The CDR3 is made up of 14 amino acids. CDR3 DNA sequence: TGTGCCTGGAGTGTGCCGCGACACAACTATGGCTACACCTTC. The encoded protein is CAWSVPRHNYGYTF.

Many counts were recorded for this clonotype. The chain links TRBV7-2 to TRBJ1-1; 8 positions match TRBD1. Germline loops: CDR1 SGHTA, CDR2 FQGNSA. V gave up 3 bases and J gave up 3 bases; unmatched junction bases: 3. This CDR3 has 14 amino acids. The CDR3 nucleotides are TGTGCCAGCAGCTTGACAGGGGTTTACACTGAAGCTTTCTTT. It is translated as CASSLTGVYTEAFF. Looking up the rest from reference TRBV7-2 and TRBJ1-1 gives the full variable domain: GAGVSQSPSNKVTEKGKDVELRCDPISGHTALYWYRQSLGQGLEFLIYFQGNSAPDKSGLPSDRFSAERTGGSVSTLTIQRTQQEDSAVYLCASSLTGVYTEAFFGQGTRLTVV.

The chain combines TRBV15 with TRBJ2-3, with 8 bases lining up with TRBD1. There are 15 residues in the CDR3. The trim removed 5 bases at V and 4 bases at J, leaving 8 bases unmatched. Germline CDR1 and CDR2: LNHNV and YYDKDF (reference sequence). Written as DNA, the CDR3 is TGTGCCACCAGCGGCAGGGGGCCGGGACCAGATACGCAGTATTTT. Translating it yields CATSGRGPGPDTQYF. Filled out from reference TRBV15 and TRBJ2-3, the complete variable domain reads DAMVIQNPRYQVTQFGKPVTLSCSQTLNHNVMYWYQQKSSQAPKLLFHYYDKDFNNEADTPDNFQSRRPNTSFCFLDIRSPGLGDTAMYLCATSGRGPGPDTQYFGPGTRLTVL.

At least ten counts were recorded for this clonotype. The rearrangement links TRBV2 to TRBJ2-4, with D possibly TRBD2 on 5 matching bases. The CDR3 runs 16 residues. Germline loops: CDR1 SNHLY, CDR2 FYNNEI. V lost 5 bases to trimming and J lost 0 bases, with 14 bases between them. The CDR3 coding sequence is TGTGCCAGCAGTCCTCTCGCTGGACTAGCCAAAAACATTCAGTACTTC. Its translation is CASSPLAGLAKNIQYF.

This clonotype was seen many times. The genes are TRBV5-1 and TRBJ2-1; D is possibly TRBD2 (6 bases). Germline V gene lookup returns CDR1 SGHRS and CDR2 YFSETQ. This CDR3 comprises 15 residues. Trimming left V 3 bases short and J 0 bases short, with 10 bases between. The CDR3 loop reads CASSSGTVSYNEQFF. In DNA, the CDR3 is TGCGCCAGCAGCTCAGGGACTGTCTCCTACAATGAGCAGTTCTTC.

V usage is TRBV5-6 and J usage is TRBJ2-5, with D possibly matching TRBD2 (5 bases). CDR3 length: 16 amino acids. V lost 3 bases and J lost 0, with 15 bases in between. Germline V lookup: CDR1 SGHDT, CDR2 YYEEEE. This CDR3 is CASSSDFWRDQETQYF. The CDR3 DNA reads as TGTGCCAGCAGCTCGGACTTTTGGAGAGACCAAGAGACCCAGTACTTC.

In its sample, this clonotype was seen a few times. The chain has TRBV7-2 and TRBJ1-1; D may be TRBD1 (6 bases). This CDR3 has 15 residues. Trimming shortened V by 2 bases and J by 1 base, and 11 bases separated the two germline ends. Germline V gene sequence: CDR1 SGHTA, CDR2 FQGNSA. The CDR3 bases are TGTGCCAGCAGCTTATCCGGGACAAAGAACACTGAAGCTTTCTTT. Translated: CASSLSGTKNTEAFF.

The chain combines TRBV7-9 with TRBJ1-1, with D tentatively TRBD1 (5 bases). Looked up from germline, CDR1 is SEHNR and CDR2 is FQNEAQ (reference sequence). This CDR3 has 15 residues. V shed 2 bases and J shed 1 base, with 11 bases lying between them. The CDR3, as DNA: TGTGCCAGCAGCTTAAGTCAGGGAAGGAACACTGAAGCTTTCTTT. This codes for CASSLSQGRNTEAFF.

This clonotype was seen at least ten times. The rearrangement uses TRBV6-1 and TRBJ1-3; D may be TRBD1 (5 bases). The CDR3 has 16 residues. Germline V gene data show CDR1 as MNHNS and CDR2 as SASEGT. V was trimmed by 6 bases and J by 0 bases, leaving 15 bases between them. DNA of the CDR3: TGTGCCAGCAGGGCGACGGGGGGAAGCTCTGGAAACACCATATATTTT. Protein product: CASRATGGSSGNTIYF.

This clonotype was counted ten times or more. This sequence joins TRBV7-9 and TRBJ1-2, with TRBD1 matching over 7 bases. There are 15 residues in the CDR3. Germline V gene data show CDR1 as SEHNR and CDR2 as FQNEAQ (reference sequence). After removal of 5 bases from V and 2 bases from J, the junction contained 8 bases not matched to a gene. The CDR3 loop reads CASSASGTVNYGYTF. The DNA of the CDR3 is TGTGCCAGCAGCGCCTCCGGGACAGTAAACTATGGCTACACCTTC.

Only a few counts were recorded for this clonotype. The rearrangement joins TRBV5-1 to TRBJ2-3; TRBD1 is a possible D gene (5 bases). The CDR3 extends over 13 amino acids. The V gene lost 2 bases and the J gene lost 6 bases, with 10 bases spanning the gap. Germline assignment: CDR1 SGHRS and CDR2 YFSETQ. CDR3 DNA: TGCGCCAGCAGCTTACAGGCCCAGGATACGCAGTATTTT. As protein: CASSLQAQDTQYF.

This clonotype was counted at least ten times. The chain uses TRBV5-1 and TRBJ2-3, with a weak D call TRBD1 (5 bases). The CDR3 is 17 residues long. The germline V gene has CDR1 SGHRS and CDR2 YFSETQ. V was pared by 5 bases and J by 3 bases, with 22 bases between. This chain's CDR3 is CASRPQRLLKGTDTQYF. The CDR3 DNA reads TGCGCCAGCAGACCGCAACGGTTACTAAAGGGGACAGATACGCAGTATTTT.

This clonotype came up a few times. The CDR3: CSARQAPAGTDTQYF. In nucleotides, the CDR3 is TGCAGTGCGCGACAGGCCCCTGCCGGCACAGATACGCAGTATTTT. The chain employs TRBV20-1 and TRBJ2-3, with D perhaps TRBD1 (6 bases). The germline V and J ends were trimmed by 6 bases and 1 base, with 17 bases remaining between them. This CDR3 spans 15 amino acids. Germline CDR1 and CDR2: DFQATT and SNEGSKA (reference sequence).

At least ten counts were recorded for this clonotype. The chain is built from TRBV7-2 and TRBJ2-5; D unresolved. V shed 8 bases and J shed 5 bases, with 15 bases lying between them. Germline V gene lookup returns CDR1 SGHTA and CDR2 FQGNSA. There are 13 residues in the CDR3. The CDR3 region has the DNA TGTGCCAGCTCCGTTAGGGCTCGGGAGACCCAGTACTTC. This translates into CASSVRARETQYF.

This clonotype occurred many times. The gene calls are TRBV7-2 and TRBJ2-1, with TRBD2 matching over 7 bases. This CDR3 region has 17 residues. Looked up from germline, CDR1 is SGHTA and CDR2 is FQGNSA. The V segment lost 5 bases and the J segment 0 bases; nucleotides outside the gene matches: 10. The CDR3 nucleotides are TGTGCCAGCAGCCTCATGGGGGGGATAAGCTCCTACAATGAGCAGTTCTTC. Its translation: CASSLMGGISSYNEQFF. Full variable domain (outside the CDR3, taken from reference TRBV7-2 and TRBJ2-1): GAGVSQSPSNKVTEKGKDVELRCDPISGHTALYWYRQSLGQGLEFLIYFQGNSAPDKSGLPSDRFSAERTGGSVSTLTIQRTQQEDSAVYLCASSLMGGISSYNEQFFGPGTRLTVL.

The chain recombines TRBV6-5 with TRBJ2-3; 9 bases fit TRBD2. J gave up 2 bases and V 0 bases, and 12 bases lay outside the gene matches. Looked up from germline, CDR1 is MNHEY and CDR2 is SVGAGI. The CDR3 contains 19 residues. CDR3 sequence: CASSYSTGAAGGITDTQYF. In nucleotides, the CDR3 is TGTGCCAGCAGTTACTCGACGGGTGCGGCGGGAGGGATCACAGATACGCAGTATTTT.

The chain is built from TRBV7-9 and TRBJ2-2, with unresolved D. Germline V gene sequence: CDR1 SEHNR, CDR2 FQNEAQ (reference sequence). This CDR3 is 14 amino acids long. V was clipped by 5 bases and J by 5 bases, with 12 bases between them. CDR3 DNA: TGTGCCAGCAGCCAGAGTATACAGACCGGGGAGCTGTTTTTT. Its protein is CASSQSIQTGELFF.

The V gene is TRBV12-3 or TRBV12-4, the J gene TRBJ1-3; the D is unclear. Trimming took off 3 bases at V and 2 bases at J, with 14 bases between the two ends. The CDR3 is made up of 16 amino acids. Written as DNA, the CDR3 is TGTGCCAGCAGTTTTCCGCTGGCGGCCGCTGGAAACACCATATATTTT. This codes for CASSFPLAAAGNTIYF.

Of note for this clonotype: A much larger clone lies one base from this, so it may be a read error. The V call is TRBV4-3, the J call TRBJ2-1; the match to TRBD2 covers 14 bases. Per germline, CDR1 LGHNA and CDR2 YSLEER. The CDR3 runs to 17 residues. CDR3 amino acids: CATSQGTSGREYNEQFF. CDR3 nucleotides: TGCGCCACCAGCCAAGGGACTAGCGGGAGAGAGTACAATGAGCAGTTCTTC.

Here the CDR3 reads CASRSGRLTQETQYF. CDR3 coding DNA: TGTGCCAGCAGGTCGGGGAGGCTAACCCAAGAGACCCAGTACTTC. J is TRBJ2-5 and V is TRBV28, with D maybe TRBD2 (6 bases). The CDR3 has 15 amino acids. The V end lost 6 bases, the J end lost 1 base, and 15 bases lay between the germline ends. Germline lookup yields CDR1 MDHEN and CDR2 SYDVKM.

The rearrangement uses TRBV7-2 and TRBJ2-3; D remains ambiguous. V was trimmed by 1 base and J by 0 bases, leaving 8 bases between them. Germline CDR1 and CDR2: SGHTA and FQGNSA. The CDR3 consists of 15 residues. The CDR3 loop is CASSLEAYSTDTQYF. In DNA, the CDR3 is TGTGCCAGCAGCTTAGAGGCGTATAGCACAGATACGCAGTATTTT.

J is TRBJ2-7 and V is TRBV24-1, with 12 bases identical to TRBD1. This CDR3 has 17 amino acids. V dropped 2 bases and J dropped 3; count of bases not matched to a gene: 7. Germline lookup yields CDR1 KGHDR and CDR2 SFDVKD. The CDR3 DNA follows: TGTGCCACCAGTGATTCTCCCGGGACAGGGGGCGGCTACGAGCAGTACTTC. Amino acid sequence: CATSDSPGTGGGYEQYF.

This clonotype has at least ten counts. The CDR3 DNA sequence: TGCGCCAGCAGCGTAGGGTCCGGGACGGCAAACTATGGCTACACCTTC. Its protein is CASSVGSGTANYGYTF. The chain links TRBV5-1 to TRBJ1-2; D may be TRBD1 (5 bases). The CDR3 runs to 16 residues. V was trimmed by 4 bases and J by 2 bases, leaving 18 bases between them. CDR1 SGHRS and CDR2 YFSETQ come from the germline V gene.

This clonotype was picked up many times. J is TRBJ1-2 and V is TRBV20-1, with D possibly being TRBD1 (5 bases). The germline V gene has CDR1 DFQATT and CDR2 SNEGSKA (reference sequence). This CDR3 spans 9 amino acids. As DNA, the CDR3 is TGCAGGGGACCGTATGGCTACACCTTC. Translating it yields CRGPYGYTF.